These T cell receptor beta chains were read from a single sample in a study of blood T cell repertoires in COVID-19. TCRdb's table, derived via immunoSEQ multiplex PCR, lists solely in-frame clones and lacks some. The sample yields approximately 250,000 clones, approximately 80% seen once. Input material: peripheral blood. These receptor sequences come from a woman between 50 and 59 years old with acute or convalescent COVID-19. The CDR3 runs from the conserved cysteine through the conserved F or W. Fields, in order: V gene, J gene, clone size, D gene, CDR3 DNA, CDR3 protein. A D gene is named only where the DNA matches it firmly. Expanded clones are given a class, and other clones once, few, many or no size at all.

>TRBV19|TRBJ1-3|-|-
TGTGCCAGTAGTAAAGATCGAGACTCTGGAAACACCATATATTTT
CASSKDRDSGNTIYF
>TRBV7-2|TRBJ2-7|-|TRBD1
TGTGCCAGCAGCTTAAAGGCAGGGGGATGGTACGAGCAGTACTTC
CASSLKAGGWYEQYF
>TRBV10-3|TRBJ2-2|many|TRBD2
TGTGCCATCAGCATAGCGGGGGCCGGAACCGGGGAGCTGTTTTTT
CAISIAGAGTGELFF
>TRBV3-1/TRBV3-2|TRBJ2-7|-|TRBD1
TGTGCCAGCAGCCGTTATCCGGGACAGGGCCCTTACGAGCAGTACTTC
CASSRYPGQGPYEQYF
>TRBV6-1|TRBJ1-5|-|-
TGTGCCAGCAGTGAAGCCGGGGGTAATCAGCCCCAGCATTTT
CASSEAGGNQPQHF
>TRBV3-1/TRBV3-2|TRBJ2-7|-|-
TGTGCCAGCAGCCAAGATACAAGACAGGCACGCGCCTACGAGCAGTACTTC
CASSQDTRQARAYEQYF
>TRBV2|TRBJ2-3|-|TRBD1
TGTGCCAGCAGTGAAGGGGACAGGGTGAAAGATACGCAGTATTTT
CASSEGDRVKDTQYF
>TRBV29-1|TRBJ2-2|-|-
TGCAGCGTTGAAGGGGCAGGGGGGACCGGGGAGCTGTTTTTT
CSVEGAGGTGELFF
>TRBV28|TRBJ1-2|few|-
TGTGCCAGCAAAGGCCTATCCGAGGCTGGGTATGGCTACACCTTC
CASKGLSEAGYGYTF
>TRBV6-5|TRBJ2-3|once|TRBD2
TGTGCCAGCAGTTACGAGCGGGGGGTGGATACGCAGTATTTT
CASSYERGVDTQYF
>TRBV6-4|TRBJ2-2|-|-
TGTGCCAGCAGTGACTGGGGGCTAGCGGATCACACCGGGGAGCTGTTTTTT
CASSDWGLADHTGELFF
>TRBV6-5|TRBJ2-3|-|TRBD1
TGTGCCAGCAGTCGGACAGGGGGGGCTAATACGCAGTATTTT
CASSRTGGANTQYF
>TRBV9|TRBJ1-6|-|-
TGTGCCAGCAGCTCACAGGGCACCCTCCACTTT
CASSSQGTLHF
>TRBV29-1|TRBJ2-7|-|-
TGCAGCGTTGAACAGGGCCGGTACGAGCAGTACTTC
CSVEQGRYEQYF
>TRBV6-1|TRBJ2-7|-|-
TGTGCCAGCAGTAAAGCTCTGGGGGCGACCGGGGACGAGCAGTACTTC
CASSKALGATGDEQYF
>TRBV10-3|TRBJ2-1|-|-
TGTGCCATCAGTGGATGGGGGCAAGACAATGAGCAGTTCTTC
CAISGWGQDNEQFF
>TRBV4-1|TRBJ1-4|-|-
TGCGCCAGCAGCCCTCACAACCTTGCAACTAATGAAAAACTGTTTTTT
CASSPHNLATNEKLFF
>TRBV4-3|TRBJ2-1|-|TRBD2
TGCGCCAGCAGCCAAGGGACTAGCGGGACTAATGAGCAGTTCTTC
CASSQGTSGTNEQFF
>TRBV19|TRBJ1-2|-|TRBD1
TGTGCCAGTACCTATACGCCGGGACAGCCCTATGGCTACACCTTC
CASTYTPGQPYGYTF
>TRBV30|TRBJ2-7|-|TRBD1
TGTGCCTGGGGGGGACAGATTGGGAACGAGCAGTACTTC
CAWGGQIGNEQYF
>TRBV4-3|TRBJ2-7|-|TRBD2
TGCGCCAGCAGCCAAGATCTCCTAGCGGGGTCATACGAGCAGTACTTC
CASSQDLLAGSYEQYF
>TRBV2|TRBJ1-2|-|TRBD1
TGTGCCAGCAGTGACCCCGGGACAGGGGAAGAAGGCTACACCTTC
CASSDPGTGEEGYTF
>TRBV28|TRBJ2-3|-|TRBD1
TGTGCCAGCAGTTTGACAGGGGGCATAGATACGCAGTATTTT
CASSLTGGIDTQYF
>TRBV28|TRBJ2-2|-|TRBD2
TGTGCCAGCAGTTTAAGCGGGAGGGCCGTGGGCGGGGAGCTGTTTTTT
CASSLSGRAVGGELFF
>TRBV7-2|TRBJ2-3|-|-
TGTGCCAGCAGCCGGGACACCAGCACAGATACGCAGTATTTT
CASSRDTSTDTQYF
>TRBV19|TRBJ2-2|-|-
TGTGCCAGTAGTAGAGTCCCCGGTGGGGGACACTACACCGGGGAGCTGTTTTTT
CASSRVPGGGHYTGELFF
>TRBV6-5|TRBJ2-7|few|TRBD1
TGTGCCAGCAGAACGCACAGGGGTACCTACGAGCAGTACTTC
CASRTHRGTYEQYF
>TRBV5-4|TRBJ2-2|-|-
TGTGCCAGCAGCAGTACAGGGCGGAGCACCGGGGAGCTGTTTTTT
CASSSTGRSTGELFF
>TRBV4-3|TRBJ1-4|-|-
TGCGCCAGCAGCCCCCAACCCACGGGGGTTCGAAAACTGTTTTTT
CASSPQPTGVRKLFF
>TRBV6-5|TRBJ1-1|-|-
TGTGCCAGCAGTTACCTCGGACAACCTGAAGCTTTCTTT
CASSYLGQPEAFF
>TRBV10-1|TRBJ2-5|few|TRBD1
TGCGCCAGCAGTAGACAGGGCAAGAAAGAGACCCAGTACTTC
CASSRQGKKETQYF
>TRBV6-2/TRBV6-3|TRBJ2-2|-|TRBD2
TGTGCCAGCAGCTCTAGCGGGAGACACGGGGAGCTGTTTTTT
CASSSSGRHGELFF
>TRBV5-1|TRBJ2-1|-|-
TGCGCCAGCAGAGAAGGGGTAAGTGAGCAGTTCTTC
CASREGVSEQFF
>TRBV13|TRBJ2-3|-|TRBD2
TGTGCCAGCAGCTTCGTAGCGGGGGGCACAGATACGCAGTATTTT
CASSFVAGGTDTQYF
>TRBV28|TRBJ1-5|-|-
TGTGCCAGCTTAGGGGATTTTAATCAGCCCCAGCATTTT
CASLGDFNQPQHF
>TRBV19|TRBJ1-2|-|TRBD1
TGTGCCACCGCGCCGGGACAGGGGCTTCAGACCTTC
CATAPGQGLQTF
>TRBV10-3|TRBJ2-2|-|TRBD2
TGTGCCATCAGTGAGTCGCCAGCGGGGGGGCCCGGGGAGCTGTTTTTT
CAISESPAGGPGELFF
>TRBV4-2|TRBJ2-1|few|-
TGTGCCAGCAGCCAAGGACAGGTAGGGGACAATGAGCAGTTCTTC
CASSQGQVGDNEQFF
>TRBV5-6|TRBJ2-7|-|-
TGTGCCAGCAGCTCCCTAGAGGACAGGGAGGGCTACGAGCAGTACTTC
CASSSLEDREGYEQYF
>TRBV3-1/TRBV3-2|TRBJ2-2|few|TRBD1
TGTGCCAGCAGCCAAGCGGGACAGGTTCCCGGGGAGCTGTTTTTT
CASSQAGQVPGELFF
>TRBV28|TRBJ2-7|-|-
TGTGCCAGCAGCCTGAACCAGGGCCTCTACGAGCAGTACTTC
CASSLNQGLYEQYF
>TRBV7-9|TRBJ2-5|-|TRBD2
TGTGCCAGCAGCTTTAACCCCGGGACTAGCGGGAGTAGAGAGACCCAGTACTTC
CASSFNPGTSGSRETQYF
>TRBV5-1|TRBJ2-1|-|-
TGCGCCAGCAGCAAAACGGGGTTCTCTGCCACCTTCTACAATGAGCAGTTCTTC
CASSKTGFSATFYNEQFF
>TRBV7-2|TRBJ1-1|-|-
TGTGCCAGCAGCTTAGATGTTGGTCGAGTTGAAGCTTTCTTT
CASSLDVGRVEAFF
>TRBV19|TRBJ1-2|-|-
TGTGCCAGTAGTCCCGACAGCAACTATGGCTACACCTTC
CASSPDSNYGYTF
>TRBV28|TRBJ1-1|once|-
TGTGCCAGCAGTTTTTGGGGGGATACCACTGAAGCTTTCTTT
CASSFWGDTTEAFF
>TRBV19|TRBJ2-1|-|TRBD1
TGTGCCAGTAGAGCGGACAGGGAGCTCTACAATGAGCAGTTCTTC
CASRADRELYNEQFF
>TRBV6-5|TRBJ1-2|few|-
TGTGCCAGCAGTTACCTGGACAGAACGTATGGCTACACCTTC
CASSYLDRTYGYTF
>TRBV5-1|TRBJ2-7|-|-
TGCGCCAGCAGCTTGGTCCCAGGGGACTACGAGCAGTACTTC
CASSLVPGDYEQYF
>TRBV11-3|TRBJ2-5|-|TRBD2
TGTGCCAGCAGCCCTAGCGGGGGGACTGGGGAGACCCAGTACTTC
CASSPSGGTGETQYF
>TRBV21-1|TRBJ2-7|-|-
TGTGCCGCACCACTAGCGTCCTACGAGCAGTACTTC
CAAPLASYEQYF
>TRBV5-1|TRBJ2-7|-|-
TGCGCCAGCAGCTTGGGAGCCTACGAGCAGTACTTC
CASSLGAYEQYF